One and the same sample provided the 22 T cell receptor beta chains below, sequenced in a study of T-cell memory formation after mild COVID-19. TCRdb reprocessed the 5' RACE reads with MiXCR, giving one entry per CDR3 protein. The sample includes about 250,000 distinct CDR3 sequences, roughly 15% of them seen just once. The material sequenced was PBMCs or a T cell subset sorted from them (not recorded which). These receptor sequences come from a man between 18 and 29 years old who had mild COVID-19 (a few samples of this study predate the infection). Cell type and time point are not known.

This clonotype was counted between two and nine times. The chain couples TRBV6-5 to TRBJ2-4; D may be TRBD1 (5 bases). The CDR3 spans 13 residues. Trimming left V 7 bases short and J 0 bases short, with 7 bases between. CDR1 MNHEY and CDR2 SVGAGI come from the germline V gene. The CDR3 DNA is TGTGCCAGCACCACAGGAGCCAAAAACATTCAGTACTTC. Its protein is CASTTGAKNIQYF.

This rearrangement joins TRBV19 to TRBJ2-1; D might be TRBD1 or TRBD2, each matching 6 bases. Trimming pared 9 bases from V and 3 bases from J, leaving 12 bases between. Germline CDR1 is LNHDA and CDR2 is SQIVND (reference sequence). CDR3 size: 13 residues. CDR3 sequence reads: CASAGQRYNEQFF. CDR3 nucleotides: TGTGCCAGCGCGGGACAACGCTACAATGAGCAGTTCTTC.

This clonotype was seen a handful of times. The V call is TRBV14, the J call TRBJ2-4; D remains ambiguous. V was trimmed by 1 base and J by 11 bases, leaving 9 bases between them. CDR3 size: 12 residues. The V gene's germline CDR1 is SGHDN and CDR2 FVKESK. The CDR3 region is CASSQVPGFQYF. The CDR3 DNA reads TGTGCCAGCAGCCAAGTTCCCGGCTTTCAGTACTTC.

V and J are TRBV24-1 and TRBJ2-2; the match to TRBD1 covers 10 bases. The CDR3 is 20 residues long. V was clipped by 3 bases and J by 6 bases; unmatched bases: 18. The germline CDR1 and CDR2 sequences are KGHDR and SFDVKD. The CDR3 coding sequence is TGTGCCACCAGTGATACGGGACAGGGGAAAGGGGAATCATGGGCCGGGGAGCTGTTTTTT. Amino acids: CATSDTGQGKGESWAGELFF.

The chain employs TRBV9 and TRBJ2-2; 10 positions agree with TRBD2. Trimming removed 0 bases from V and 6 bases from J; junction bases left unmatched: 2. The CDR3 sequence is 15 residues long. The germline V gene has CDR1 SGDLS and CDR2 YYNGEE. The CDR3, as DNA: TGTGCCAGCAGCGTAGATGGACTAGCGGCCGGGGAGCTGTTTTTT. This gives the protein CASSVDGLAAGELFF. Drawing the rest from reference TRBV9 and TRBJ2-2, the complete variable domain is DSGVTQTPKHLITATGQRVTLRCSPRSGDLSVYWYQQSLDQGLQFLIQYYNGEERAKGNILERFSAQQFPDLHSELNLSSLELGDSALYFCASSVDGLAAGELFFGEGSRLTVL.

The chain has TRBV7-9 and TRBJ1-2, with D tentatively TRBD1 (5 bases). In germline, CDR1 is SEHNR, CDR2 FQNEAQ (reference sequence). V lost 1 base and J 4 bases, leaving 13 bases between the germline ends. CDR3 size: 15 residues. CDR3 bases: TGTGCCAGCAGCTTAGGCCGGCAAGGGGTCTATGGCTACACCTTC. It specifies CASSLGRQGVYGYTF. Together with reference TRBV7-9 and TRBJ1-2, the CDR3 gives the full variable domain: DTGVSQNPRHKITKRGQNVTFRCDPISEHNRLYWYRQTLGQGPEFLTYFQNEAQLEKSRLLSDRFSAERPKGSFSTLEIQRTEQGDSAMYLCASSLGRQGVYGYTFGSGTRLTVV.

The chain uses TRBV11-2 and TRBJ2-5, with D tentatively TRBD1 or TRBD2 (6 bases each). The CDR3 totals 15 residues. Germline V gene sequence: CDR1 SGHAT, CDR2 FQNNGV. V lost 3 bases and J 0 bases, leaving 11 bases between the germline ends. CDR3: CASSFGGLYQETQYF. The CDR3 region has the DNA TGTGCCAGCAGCTTCGGGGGCCTGTACCAAGAGACCCAGTACTTC.

This clonotype was recorded at least ten times. CDR3 region: CASSLASTHTDTQYF. CDR3 DNA sequence: TGTGCCAGCAGCTTGGCGTCTACCCACACAGATACGCAGTATTTT. J is TRBJ2-3 and V is TRBV5-4; unclear D gene. V lost 0 bases, J lost 2 bases, and 10 bases lay in between. The V gene's germline CDR1 is SGHNT and CDR2 YYREEE (reference sequence). The CDR3 has 15 residues.

This clonotype was detected a few times. V is TRBV10-3 and J is TRBJ1-6; no clear D gene. This CDR3 spans 16 amino acids. The V and J ends lost 3 bases and 8 bases respectively, with 17 bases between them. CDR1 and CDR2 (germline): ENHRY, SYGVKD. CDR3 sequence reads: CAISDPRYPRDSPLHF. CDR3 bases: TGTGCCATCAGTGACCCCAGGTACCCGAGGGATTCACCCCTCCACTTT.

This chain joins TRBV7-9 and TRBJ2-3; no clear D. This CDR3 has 14 residues. Germline V lookup: CDR1 SEHNR, CDR2 FQNEAQ (reference sequence). V shed 5 bases and J shed 2 bases, with 11 bases lying between them. CDR3 nucleotides: TGTGCCAGCAGCCCTCACCTAAACACAGATACGCAGTATTTT. This codes for CASSPHLNTDTQYF.

The chain couples TRBV7-9 to TRBJ2-7; a possible D gene is TRBD1 (7 bases). This CDR3 is built from 15 residues. Trimming removed 1 base from V and 6 bases from J, with 16 bases in between. Germline V CDR1 and CDR2: SEHNR, FQNEAQ (reference sequence). The CDR3 coding sequence is TGTGCCAGCAGCTTAGTTACGGCAGGGGGGCGCGAGCAGTACTTC. Encoded protein: CASSLVTAGGREQYF.

On this clonotype: The junction does not match germline at one end; this may be a read error. This chain uses TRBV10-1 with TRBJ2-2; D not certain. The CDR3 spans 13 residues. Germline CDR1 is WNHNN and CDR2 is SYGVQD (reference sequence). CDR3 residues: CGSSDLNTGELFF. Written as DNA, the CDR3 is TGCGGCAGCAGTGACCTGAACACCGGGGAGCTGTTTTTT.

This chain uses TRBV12-3 or TRBV12-4 with TRBJ2-1, with D perhaps given as TRBD1 or TRBD2 (6 bases each). V gave up 7 bases and J gave up 5 bases, with 15 bases separating them. This CDR3 is built from 14 residues. CDR3 protein: CASTLGGLNNEQFF. CDR3 bases: TGTGCCAGCACTCTAGGGGGGCTGAACAATGAGCAGTTCTTC.

The V gene is TRBV6-5, the J gene TRBJ1-2; weak D call: TRBD1 (5 bases). V was clipped by 0 bases and J by 6 bases, with 14 bases between them. This CDR3 is built from 15 residues. Germline V gives CDR1 MNHEY, CDR2 SVGAGI. The CDR3 DNA follows: TGTGCCAGCAGTTACTCGAATTTAGGGGCAGATGGCTACACCTTC. This sequence encodes CASSYSNLGADGYTF.

This sequence joins TRBV10-3 and TRBJ1-6, with D maybe TRBD1 (5 bases). The CDR3 spans 12 residues. V was clipped by 11 bases and J by 5 bases, with 10 bases between them. Germline assignment: CDR1 ENHRY and CDR2 SYGVKD. CDR3 in amino acids: CAAGGNNSPLHF. The CDR3 coding sequence is TGTGCCGCGGGGGGAAATAATTCACCCCTCCACTTT.

This clonotype was picked up a small number of times. The gene calls are TRBV4-3 and TRBJ1-2; 7 bases fit TRBD1. This CDR3 is 14 amino acids long. Trimming cost V 0 bases and J 7 bases; bases outside gene matches: 5. Germline V CDR1 and CDR2: LGHNA, YSLEER. For the CDR3, the DNA is TGCGCCAGCAGCCAAGACCGGGACAGAGGTGGCTACACCTTC. This sequence encodes CASSQDRDRGGYTF.

This clonotype was picked up a small number of times. The rearrangement links TRBV25-1 to TRBJ1-1, with D tentatively TRBD1 (5 bases). The CDR3 is 15 residues long. Germline lookup yields CDR1 MGHDK and CDR2 SYGVNS. Trimming shortened V by 7 bases and J by 8 bases, and 23 bases separated the two germline ends. CDR3 sequence: CASTSRTAGGSEAFF. The CDR3 DNA reads as TGTGCCAGCACCTCCCGGACGGCGGGGGGGTCAGAAGCTTTCTTT.

This chain connects TRBV9 to TRBJ2-3; D gene unclear. Germline CDR1 is SGDLS and CDR2 is YYNGEE. This CDR3 contains 15 residues. The V end lost 0 bases, the J end lost 0 bases, and 8 bases lay between the germline ends. This chain's CDR3 is CASSVVGASTDTQYF. The CDR3 coding sequence is TGTGCCAGCAGCGTAGTTGGCGCCAGCACAGATACGCAGTATTTT.

J is TRBJ2-7 and V is TRBV23-1; tentatively, D is TRBD1 (6 bases). TRBV23-1 is reported as an ORF; its role is uncertain. V lost 6 bases to trimming and J lost 4 bases, with 19 bases between them. This CDR3 region has 15 residues. CDR3 nucleotides: TGCGCCAGCAGCGCGACTTTGCGGACAGAGTACGAGCAGTACGTC. Translated: CASSATLRTEYEQYV.

Only a few counts were recorded for this clonotype. The chain carries TRBV5-5 and TRBJ1-4, with a tentative D call TRBD1 (5 bases). Per germline, CDR1 SGHKS and CDR2 YYEKEE (reference sequence). V was cut by 4 bases and J by 0 bases, with 16 bases left in between. This CDR3 has 17 amino acids. CDR3 sequence: CASSRDPNGATNEKLFF. The DNA for the CDR3 is TGTGCCAGCAGCCGGGACCCGAATGGCGCAACTAATGAAAAACTGTTTTTT.

This clonotype was detected only a few times. The rearrangement joins TRBV7-9 to TRBJ1-1; maybe TRBD1 (5 bases). Trimming stripped 5 bases from V and 2 bases from J, with 9 bases between. Per the germline V gene, CDR1 is SEHNR and CDR2 is FQNEAQ (reference sequence). The CDR3 runs 13 residues. The CDR3 protein is CASSIDSNTEAFF. CDR3 DNA sequence: TGTGCCAGCAGCATTGACAGTAACACTGAAGCTTTCTTT.

There are many counts of this clonotype. The chain is built from TRBV5-4 and TRBJ1-1; D possibly corresponds to TRBD1 (5 bases). The CDR3 consists of 15 residues. The ends were cut back, 2 bases at V and 3 bases at J, with 14 bases in the middle. Germline V gene lookup returns CDR1 SGHNT and CDR2 YYREEE (reference sequence). DNA for the CDR3: TGTGCCAGCAGCTTCAAATCGGGGGGGGACACTGAAGCTTTCTTT. This codes for CASSFKSGGDTEAFF. Full variable domain (missing parts from reference TRBV5-4 and TRBJ1-1): ETGVTQSPTHLIKTRGQQVTLRCSSQSGHNTVSWYQQALGQGPQFIFQYYREEENGRGNFPPRFSGLQFPNYSSELNVNALELDDSALYLCASSFKSGGDTEAFFGQGTRLTVV.